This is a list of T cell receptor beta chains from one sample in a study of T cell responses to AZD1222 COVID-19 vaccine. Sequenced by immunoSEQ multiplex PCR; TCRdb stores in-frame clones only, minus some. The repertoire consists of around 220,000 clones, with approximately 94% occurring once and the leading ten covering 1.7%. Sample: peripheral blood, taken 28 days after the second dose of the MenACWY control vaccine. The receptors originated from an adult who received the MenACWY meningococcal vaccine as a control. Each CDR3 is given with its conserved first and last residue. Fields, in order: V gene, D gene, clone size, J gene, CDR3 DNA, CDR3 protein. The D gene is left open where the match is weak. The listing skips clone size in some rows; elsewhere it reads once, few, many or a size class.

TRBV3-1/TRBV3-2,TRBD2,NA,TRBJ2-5,TGTGCCAGCAGCCGAATGAACCCCACTAGCGGGGTCAAGACCCAGTACTTC,CASSRMNPTSGVKTQYF
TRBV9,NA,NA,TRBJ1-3,TGTGCCAGCAGCGTAGGGGGGCAGGGTAACTCTGGAAACACCATATATTTT,CASSVGGQGNSGNTIYF
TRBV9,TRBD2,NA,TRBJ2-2,TGTGCCAGCAGCGTAGGATTAGCGGGAGGCGCCGGGGAGCTGTTTTTT,CASSVGLAGGAGELFF
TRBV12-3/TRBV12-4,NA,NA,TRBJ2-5,TGTGCCAGCAGGACAACAACACAAGAGACCCAGTACTTC,CASRTTTQETQYF
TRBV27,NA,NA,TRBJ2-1,TGTGCCAGCAGCTTTGGGACCGAGCAGTTCTTC,CASSFGTEQFF
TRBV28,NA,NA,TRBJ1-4,TGTGCCAGCTCTTTAGGGGGACCCAAAGGGACAACTAATGAAAAACTGTTTTTT,CASSLGGPKGTTNEKLFF
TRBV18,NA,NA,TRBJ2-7,TGTGCCAGCTCACCAACGGACAGCCAATATTTCAAGCAGTACTTC,CASSPTDSQYFKQYF
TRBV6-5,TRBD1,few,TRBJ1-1,TGTGCCAGCAGCTGGACAGGGCGCACTGAAGCTTTCTTT,CASSWTGRTEAFF
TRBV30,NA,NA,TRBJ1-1,TGTGCCTGGAGAGGATGGGGAATCGGCACTGAAGCTTTCTTT,CAWRGWGIGTEAFF
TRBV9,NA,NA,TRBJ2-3,TGTGCCAGCAGCGTAGGGGGACGAAGCACAGATACGCAGTATTTT,CASSVGGRSTDTQYF
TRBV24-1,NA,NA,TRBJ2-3,TGTGCCACCCAATGGGGTCCCACAGATACGCAGTATTTT,CATQWGPTDTQYF
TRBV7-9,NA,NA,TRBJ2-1,TGTGCCAGCAGCTTAGAGTTCAGAGAGCAGTTCTTC,CASSLEFREQFF
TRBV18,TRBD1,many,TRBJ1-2,TGTGCCAGCTCACCGACGACAGGGATGGGTGGCTACACCTTC,CASSPTTGMGGYTF
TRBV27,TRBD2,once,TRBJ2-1,TGTGCCAGCAGTTTACGGGGGGTCACCTACAATGAGCAGTTCTTC,CASSLRGVTYNEQFF
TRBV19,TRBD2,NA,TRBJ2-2,TGTGCCACCCGGCGGGGGACCGACACCGGGGAGCTGTTTTTT,CATRRGTDTGELFF
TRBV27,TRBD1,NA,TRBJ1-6,TGTGCCAGCAGTTTAAGAGGGACAGAAGGATCCTATAATTCACCCCTCCACTTT,CASSLRGTEGSYNSPLHF
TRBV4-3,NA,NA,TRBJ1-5,TGCGCCAGCAGCCAAGATTTTGACGGCAATCAGCCCCAGCATTTT,CASSQDFDGNQPQHF